A selection of T cell receptor beta chains follows, all from one sample in a study of blood T cell repertoires in COVID-19. Repertoires were generated with immunoSEQ multiplex PCR, while TCRdb's copy carries only in-frame clones and drops some. The sample lists 300,000 to 400,000 clones, 91% occurring once. The specimen sequenced was peripheral blood. The source is a woman aged 18-30 years who had recovered from COVID-19. CDR3s include the opening cysteine and the closing phenylalanine or tryptophan. The order of the fields is J gene, V gene, D gene, clone size, CDR3 protein, CDR3 DNA. The D gene is left open where the match is weak. Size values are once, few and many counts, or a class for expanded clones, and some rows have none.

J: TRBJ2-3
V: TRBV4-1
D: TRBD2
size: .
CDR3: CASSQASGSTDTQYF
DNA: TGCGCCAGCAGCCAAGCTAGCGGGAGCACAGATACGCAGTATTTT

J: TRBJ2-5
V: TRBV6-2/TRBV6-3
D: TRBD2
size: .
CDR3: CASSGRGGVGTQYF
DNA: TGTGCCAGCAGTGGCCGGGGGGGAGTAGGGACCCAGTACTTC

J: TRBJ1-4
V: TRBV11-2
D: .
size: .
CDR3: CASSLTYTAPNEKLFF
DNA: TGTGCCAGCAGCTTGACCTATACAGCTCCAAATGAAAAACTGTTTTTT

J: TRBJ2-2
V: TRBV19
D: .
size: once
CDR3: CASSIQGRTGELFF
DNA: TGTGCCAGTAGTATACAGGGCCGGACCGGGGAGCTGTTTTTT

J: TRBJ2-3
V: TRBV24-1
D: TRBD1
size: .
CDR3: CATSGPRTGRAGDTQYF
DNA: TGTGCCACCAGTGGCCCGAGGACAGGCCGCGCGGGAGATACGCAGTATTTT

J: TRBJ1-2
V: TRBV3-1/TRBV3-2
D: .
size: .
CDR3: CASSQFANYGYTF
DNA: TGTGCCAGCAGCCAGTTTGCGAACTATGGCTACACCTTC

J: TRBJ1-6
V: TRBV3-1/TRBV3-2
D: TRBD1
size: .
CDR3: CASSQAGQGGSPLHF
DNA: TGTGCCAGCAGCCAAGCTGGACAGGGTGGATCACCCCTCCACTTT

J: TRBJ2-1
V: TRBV30
D: TRBD2
size: .
CDR3: CARGLAGGSSYNEQFF
DNA: TGTGCCCGGGGACTAGCGGGAGGGAGCTCCTACAATGAGCAGTTCTTC

J: TRBJ2-1
V: TRBV14
D: .
size: .
CDR3: CASSLLTTGYNEQFF
DNA: TGTGCCAGCAGTCTCCTAACGACAGGATACAATGAGCAGTTCTTC

J: TRBJ1-1
V: TRBV5-1
D: .
size: once
CDR3: CASSFGNRVVAEAFF
DNA: TGCGCCAGCAGCTTTGGGAACAGGGTTGTTGCTGAAGCTTTCTTT

J: TRBJ2-3
V: TRBV24-1
D: TRBD1
size: .
CDR3: CATSDYTGGLTDTQYF
DNA: TGTGCCACCAGTGACTACACAGGGGGCCTCACAGATACGCAGTATTTT

J: TRBJ1-1
V: TRBV10-2
D: .
size: .
CDR3: CASSVGSTEAFF
DNA: TGCGCCAGCAGTGTTGGTAGCACTGAAGCTTTCTTT

J: TRBJ2-1
V: TRBV7-6
D: TRBD2
size: .
CDR3: CASSPVGGGPLNEQFF
DNA: TGTGCCAGCAGCCCGGTGGGGGGAGGGCCGTTGAATGAGCAGTTCTTC

J: TRBJ1-2
V: TRBV11-2
D: .
size: .
CDR3: CASSLETEYRVPNYGYTF
DNA: TGTGCCAGCAGCTTAGAGACGGAATACAGGGTACCTAACTATGGCTACACCTTC

J: TRBJ1-1
V: TRBV3-1/TRBV3-2
D: TRBD1
size: .
CDR3: CASSRSNRDREGNTEAFF
DNA: TGTGCCAGCAGCCGATCGAACCGGGACAGGGAAGGGAACACTGAAGCTTTCTTT

J: TRBJ1-2
V: TRBV4-1
D: .
size: .
CDR3: CASSQGGGTNYGYTF
DNA: TGCGCCAGCAGCCAAGGAGGGGGAACTAACTATGGCTACACCTTC

J: TRBJ2-3
V: TRBV4-3
D: TRBD2
size: .
CDR3: CASSHLPLAGEKDTQYF
DNA: TGCGCCAGCAGCCATTTACCACTAGCGGGAGAAAAAGATACGCAGTATTTT

J: TRBJ1-2
V: TRBV4-1
D: TRBD1
size: .
CDR3: CASSQFHSRGQRYGYTF
DNA: TGCGCCAGCAGCCAATTTCACAGCCGGGGACAGCGCTATGGCTACACCTTC

J: TRBJ1-1
V: TRBV6-4
D: .
size: .
CDR3: CASSEIPAAEAFF
DNA: TGTGCCAGCAGTGAAATCCCCGCGGCTGAAGCTTTCTTT

J: TRBJ1-4
V: TRBV4-3
D: .
size: .
CDR3: CASSQDSGRLSGKLFF
DNA: TGCGCCAGCAGCCAAGACAGCGGTCGTCTGTCGGGGAAACTGTTTTTT

J: TRBJ2-1
V: TRBV6-5
D: TRBD1
size: once
CDR3: CASRGQGNEQFF
DNA: TGTGCCAGCAGAGGACAGGGCAATGAGCAGTTCTTC

J: TRBJ2-3
V: TRBV4-3
D: .
size: .
CDR3: CASSQVKASATDTQYF
DNA: TGCGCCAGCAGCCAAGTCAAGGCTAGCGCCACAGATACGCAGTATTTT

J: TRBJ2-3
V: TRBV7-2
D: .
size: .
CDR3: CASSPRGPGTDTQYF
DNA: TGTGCCAGCAGCCCCCGGGGTCCGGGCACAGATACGCAGTATTTT

J: TRBJ2-1
V: TRBV6-5
D: TRBD2
size: .
CDR3: CAVSSGRTWEQFF
DNA: TGTGCCGTTTCTAGCGGGAGGACATGGGAGCAGTTCTTC

J: TRBJ2-5
V: TRBV5-4
D: .
size: .
CDR3: CASSFGGGEETQYF
DNA: TGTGCCAGCAGCTTTGGGGGAGGCGAGGAGACCCAGTACTTC